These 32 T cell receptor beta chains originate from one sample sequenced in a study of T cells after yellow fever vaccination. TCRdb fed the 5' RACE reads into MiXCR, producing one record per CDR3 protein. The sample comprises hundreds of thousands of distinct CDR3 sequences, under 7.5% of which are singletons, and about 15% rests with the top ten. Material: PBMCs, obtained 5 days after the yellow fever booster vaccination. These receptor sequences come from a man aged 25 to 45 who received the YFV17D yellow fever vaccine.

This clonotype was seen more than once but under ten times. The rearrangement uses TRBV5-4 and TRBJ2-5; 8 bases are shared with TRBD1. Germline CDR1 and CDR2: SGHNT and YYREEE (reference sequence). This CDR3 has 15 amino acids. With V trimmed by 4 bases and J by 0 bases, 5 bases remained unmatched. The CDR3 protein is CASSQPGQDQETQYF. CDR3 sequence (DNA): TGTGCCAGCAGCCAACCGGGACAGGACCAAGAGACCCAGTACTTC.

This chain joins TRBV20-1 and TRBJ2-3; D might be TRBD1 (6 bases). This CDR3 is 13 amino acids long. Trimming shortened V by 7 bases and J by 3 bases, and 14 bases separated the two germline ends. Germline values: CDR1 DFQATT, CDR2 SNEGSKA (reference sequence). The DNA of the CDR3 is TGCAGTGTTAAGAGGACAGAAACAGATACGCAGTATTTT. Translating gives CSVKRTETDTQYF.

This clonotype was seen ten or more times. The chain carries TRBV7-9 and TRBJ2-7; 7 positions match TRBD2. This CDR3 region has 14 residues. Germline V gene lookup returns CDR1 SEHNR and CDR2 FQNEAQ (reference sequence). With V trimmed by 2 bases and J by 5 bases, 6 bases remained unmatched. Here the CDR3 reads CASSLSGTTNEQYF. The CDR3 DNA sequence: TGTGCCAGCAGCTTATCCGGGACTACCAACGAGCAGTACTTC.

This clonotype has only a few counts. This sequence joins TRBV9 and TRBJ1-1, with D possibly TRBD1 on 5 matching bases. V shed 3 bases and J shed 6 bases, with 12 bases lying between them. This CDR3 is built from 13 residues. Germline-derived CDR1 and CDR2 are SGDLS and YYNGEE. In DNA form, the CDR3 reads TGTGCCAGCAGCGGAGCAGGGATCCCTGAAGCTTTCTTT. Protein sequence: CASSGAGIPEAFF. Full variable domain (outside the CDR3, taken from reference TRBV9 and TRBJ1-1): DSGVTQTPKHLITATGQRVTLRCSPRSGDLSVYWYQQSLDQGLQFLIQYYNGEERAKGNILERFSAQQFPDLHSELNLSSLELGDSALYFCASSGAGIPEAFFGQGTRLTVV.

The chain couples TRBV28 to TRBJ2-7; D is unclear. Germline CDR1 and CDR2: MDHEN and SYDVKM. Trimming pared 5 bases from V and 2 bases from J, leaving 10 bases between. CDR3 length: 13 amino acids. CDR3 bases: TGTGCCAGCAGTCGGCCTCGCCCCTACGAGCAGTACTTC. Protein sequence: CASSRPRPYEQYF.

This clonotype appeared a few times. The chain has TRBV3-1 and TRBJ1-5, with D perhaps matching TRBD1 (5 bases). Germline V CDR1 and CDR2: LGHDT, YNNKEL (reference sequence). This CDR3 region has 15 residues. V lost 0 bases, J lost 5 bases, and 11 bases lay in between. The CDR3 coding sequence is TGTGCCAGCAGCCAAGAAGTAGGGGCGGATCAGCCCCAGCATTTT. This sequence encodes CASSQEVGADQPQHF.

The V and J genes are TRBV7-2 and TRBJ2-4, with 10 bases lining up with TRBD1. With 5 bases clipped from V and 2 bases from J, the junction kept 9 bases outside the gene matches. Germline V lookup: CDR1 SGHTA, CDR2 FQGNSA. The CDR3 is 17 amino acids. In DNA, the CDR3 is TGTGCCAGCAGCCCAAGACAGGGGGCTTCCACCAAAAACATTCAGTACTTC. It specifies CASSPRQGASTKNIQYF.

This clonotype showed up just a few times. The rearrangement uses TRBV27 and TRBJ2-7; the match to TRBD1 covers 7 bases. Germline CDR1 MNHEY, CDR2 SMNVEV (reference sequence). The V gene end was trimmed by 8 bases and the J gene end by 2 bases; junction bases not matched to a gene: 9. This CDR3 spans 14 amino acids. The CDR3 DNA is TGTGCCAGCCGTATTAGGGACAGAGCCTACGAGCAGTACTTC. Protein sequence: CASRIRDRAYEQYF.

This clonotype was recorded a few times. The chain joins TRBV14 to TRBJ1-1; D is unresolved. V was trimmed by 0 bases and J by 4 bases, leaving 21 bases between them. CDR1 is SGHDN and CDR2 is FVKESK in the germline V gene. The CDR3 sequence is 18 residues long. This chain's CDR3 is CASSQDPGPLGFATEAFF. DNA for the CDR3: TGTGCCAGCAGCCAAGATCCGGGTCCGCTTGGATTCGCCACTGAAGCTTTCTTT.

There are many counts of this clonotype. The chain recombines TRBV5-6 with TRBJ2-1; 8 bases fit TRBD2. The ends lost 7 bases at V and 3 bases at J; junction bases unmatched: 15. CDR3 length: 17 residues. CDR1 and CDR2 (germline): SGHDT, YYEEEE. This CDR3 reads CASVRSGGPKNYNEQFF. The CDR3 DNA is TGTGCCAGCGTTAGGTCGGGAGGGCCTAAAAACTACAATGAGCAGTTCTTC.

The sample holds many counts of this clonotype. As DNA, the CDR3 is TGTGCCAGCAGCCCGGGACTAGCGACAGATACGCAGTATTTT. It translates to CASSPGLATDTQYF. The chain employs TRBV5-6 and TRBJ2-3, with 10 bases aligning to TRBD2. The CDR3 contains 14 residues. With V trimmed by 4 bases and J by 3 bases, 2 bases remained unmatched. Germline loops: CDR1 SGHDT, CDR2 YYEEEE.

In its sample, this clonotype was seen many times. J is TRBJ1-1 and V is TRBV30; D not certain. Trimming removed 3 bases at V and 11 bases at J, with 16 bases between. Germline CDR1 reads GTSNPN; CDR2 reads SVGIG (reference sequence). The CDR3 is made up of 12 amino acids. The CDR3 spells CAWSASPGWAFF. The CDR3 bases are TGTGCCTGGAGCGCCTCTCCGGGATGGGCTTTCTTT.

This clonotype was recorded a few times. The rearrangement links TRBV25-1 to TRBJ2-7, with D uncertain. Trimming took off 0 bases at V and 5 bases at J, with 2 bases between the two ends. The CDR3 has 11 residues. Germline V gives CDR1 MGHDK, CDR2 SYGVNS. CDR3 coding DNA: TGTGCCAGCAGTGAATACGACGAGCAGTACTTC. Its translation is CASSEYDEQYF.

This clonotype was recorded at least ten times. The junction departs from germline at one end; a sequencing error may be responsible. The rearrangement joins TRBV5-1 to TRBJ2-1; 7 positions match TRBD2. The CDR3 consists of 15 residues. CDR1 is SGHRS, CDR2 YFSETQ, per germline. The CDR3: CASSLALASYNEQFF. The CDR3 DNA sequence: TGTGCCAGCAGCCTGGCACTAGCGTCCTACAATGAGCAGTTCTTC.

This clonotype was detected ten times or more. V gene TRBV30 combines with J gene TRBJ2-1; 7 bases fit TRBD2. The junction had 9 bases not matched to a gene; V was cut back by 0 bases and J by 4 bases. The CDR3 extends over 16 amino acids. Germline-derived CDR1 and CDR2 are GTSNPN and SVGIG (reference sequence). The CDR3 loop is CAWSVQLAETYNEQFF. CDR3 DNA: TGTGCCTGGAGTGTACAGCTAGCGGAGACTTACAATGAGCAGTTCTTC.

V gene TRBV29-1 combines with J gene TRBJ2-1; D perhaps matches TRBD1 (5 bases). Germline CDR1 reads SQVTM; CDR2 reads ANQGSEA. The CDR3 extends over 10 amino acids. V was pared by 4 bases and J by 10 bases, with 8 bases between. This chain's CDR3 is CSVAGKEQFF. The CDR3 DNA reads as TGCAGCGTTGCAGGGAAGGAGCAGTTCTTC.

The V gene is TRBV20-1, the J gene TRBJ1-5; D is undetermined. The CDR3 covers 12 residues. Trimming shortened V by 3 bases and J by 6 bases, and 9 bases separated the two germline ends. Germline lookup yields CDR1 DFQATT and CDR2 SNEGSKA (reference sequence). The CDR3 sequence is CSASRGSQPQHF. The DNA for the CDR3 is TGCAGTGCTAGCAGAGGGAGTCAGCCCCAGCATTTT.

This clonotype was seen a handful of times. The CDR3 DNA sequence: TGTGCCAGCAAAAAGGGGCAGGAGACCCACTACGAGCAGTACTTC. It yields the protein CASKKGQETHYEQYF. The V call is TRBV12-3 or TRBV12-4, the J call TRBJ2-7; D possibly corresponds to TRBD1 (5 bases). The V gene lost 7 bases and the J gene lost 3 bases, with 19 bases spanning the gap. The CDR3 totals 15 residues.

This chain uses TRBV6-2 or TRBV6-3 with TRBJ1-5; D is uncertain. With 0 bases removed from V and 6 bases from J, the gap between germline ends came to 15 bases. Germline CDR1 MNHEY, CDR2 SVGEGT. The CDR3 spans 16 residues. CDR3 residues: CASSYSAGVAGQPQHF. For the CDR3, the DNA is TGTGCCAGCAGTTACTCGGCTGGGGTTGCGGGTCAGCCCCAGCATTTT.

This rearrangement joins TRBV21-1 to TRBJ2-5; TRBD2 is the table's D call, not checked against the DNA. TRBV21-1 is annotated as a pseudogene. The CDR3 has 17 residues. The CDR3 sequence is CASSKAFGRAEQETQYF. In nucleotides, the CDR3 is TGTGCCAGCAGCAAAGCCTTCGGAAGGGCAGAGCAAGAGACCCAGTACTTC.

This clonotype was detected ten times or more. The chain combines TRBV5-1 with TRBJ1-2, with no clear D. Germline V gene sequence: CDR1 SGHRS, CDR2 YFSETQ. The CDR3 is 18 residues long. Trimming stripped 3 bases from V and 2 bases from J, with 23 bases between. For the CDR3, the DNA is TGCGCCAGCAGCTCTTCCCGGTTAGGGTACGTCCTCAACTATGGCTACACCTTC. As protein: CASSSSRLGYVLNYGYTF.

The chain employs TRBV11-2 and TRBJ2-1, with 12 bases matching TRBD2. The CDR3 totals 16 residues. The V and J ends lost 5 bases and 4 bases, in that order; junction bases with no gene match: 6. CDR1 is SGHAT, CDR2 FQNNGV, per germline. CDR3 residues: CASSATLAGGYNEQFF. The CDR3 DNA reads TGTGCCAGCAGCGCAACCCTAGCGGGAGGGTACAATGAGCAGTTCTTC.

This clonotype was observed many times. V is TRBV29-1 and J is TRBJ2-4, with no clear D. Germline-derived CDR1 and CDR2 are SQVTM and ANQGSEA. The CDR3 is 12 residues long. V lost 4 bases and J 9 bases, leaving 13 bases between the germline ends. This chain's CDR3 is CSVAWQSGIQYF. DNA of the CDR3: TGCAGCGTTGCCTGGCAGTCCGGCATTCAGTACTTC.

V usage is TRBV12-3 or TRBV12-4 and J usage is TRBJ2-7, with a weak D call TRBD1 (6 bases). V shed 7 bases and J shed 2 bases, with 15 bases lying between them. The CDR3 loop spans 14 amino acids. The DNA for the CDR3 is TGTGCCAGCACCTCGCAGGGGTCCCCCTACGAGCAGTACTTC. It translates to CASTSQGSPYEQYF.

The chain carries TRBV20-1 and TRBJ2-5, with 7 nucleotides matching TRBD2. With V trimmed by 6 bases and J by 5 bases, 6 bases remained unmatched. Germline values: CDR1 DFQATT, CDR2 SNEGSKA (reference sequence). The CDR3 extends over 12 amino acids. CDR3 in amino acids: CSANRGEETQYF. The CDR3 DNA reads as TGCAGTGCGAACCGGGGGGAGGAGACCCAGTACTTC.

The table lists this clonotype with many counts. The CDR3: CASSPRDRVVSTEAFF. CDR3 bases: TGTGCCAGCAGCCCACGGGACAGGGTGGTTAGCACTGAAGCTTTCTTT. The chain uses TRBV5-5 and TRBJ1-1; the match to TRBD1 covers 9 bases. V dropped 4 bases and J dropped 4; count of bases not matched to a gene: 11. The CDR3 covers 16 residues. Germline V gene data show CDR1 as SGHKS and CDR2 as YYEKEE (reference sequence).

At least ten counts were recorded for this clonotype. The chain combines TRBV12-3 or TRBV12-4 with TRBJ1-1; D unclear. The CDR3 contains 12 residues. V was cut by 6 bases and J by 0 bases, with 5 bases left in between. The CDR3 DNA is TGTGCCAGCAGACCTTTGAACACTGAAGCTTTCTTT. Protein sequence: CASRPLNTEAFF.

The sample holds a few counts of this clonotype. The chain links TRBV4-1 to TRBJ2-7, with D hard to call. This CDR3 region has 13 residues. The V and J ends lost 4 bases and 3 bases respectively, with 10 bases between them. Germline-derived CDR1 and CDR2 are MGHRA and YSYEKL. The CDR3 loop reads CASSPLPGYEQYF. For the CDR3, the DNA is TGCGCCAGCAGCCCACTTCCGGGCTACGAGCAGTACTTC.

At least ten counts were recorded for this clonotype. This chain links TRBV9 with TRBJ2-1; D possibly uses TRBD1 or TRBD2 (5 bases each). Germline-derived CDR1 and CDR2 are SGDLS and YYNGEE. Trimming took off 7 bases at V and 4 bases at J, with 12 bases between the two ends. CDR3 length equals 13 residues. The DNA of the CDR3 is TGTGCCAGCGATGAGAGGGGATACAATGAGCAGTTCTTC. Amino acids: CASDERGYNEQFF.

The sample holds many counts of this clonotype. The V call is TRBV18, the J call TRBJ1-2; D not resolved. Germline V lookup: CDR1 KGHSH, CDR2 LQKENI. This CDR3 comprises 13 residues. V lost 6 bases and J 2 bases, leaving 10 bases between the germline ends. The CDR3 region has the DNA TGTGCCAGCTCGGCAGGAGAAAACTATGGCTACACCTTC. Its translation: CASSAGENYGYTF.

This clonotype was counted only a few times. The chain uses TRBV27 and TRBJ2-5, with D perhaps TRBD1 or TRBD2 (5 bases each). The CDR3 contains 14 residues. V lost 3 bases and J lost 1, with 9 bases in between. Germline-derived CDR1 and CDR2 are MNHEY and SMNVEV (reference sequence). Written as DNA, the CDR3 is TGTGCCAGCAGTTTGGGGACCTTCCAAGAGACCCAGTACTTC. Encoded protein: CASSLGTFQETQYF.

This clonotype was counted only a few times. CDR3 bases: TGTGCCAGCAGTGATCCGGGAGGGTACAGCGCCTACGAGCAGTACTTC. It translates to CASSDPGGYSAYEQYF. This chain joins TRBV2 and TRBJ2-7; TRBD2 matches at 8 bases. Germline V gene data show CDR1 as SNHLY and CDR2 as FYNNEI. After removal of 3 bases from V and 2 bases from J, the junction contained 9 bases not matched to a gene. The CDR3 is made up of 16 amino acids.